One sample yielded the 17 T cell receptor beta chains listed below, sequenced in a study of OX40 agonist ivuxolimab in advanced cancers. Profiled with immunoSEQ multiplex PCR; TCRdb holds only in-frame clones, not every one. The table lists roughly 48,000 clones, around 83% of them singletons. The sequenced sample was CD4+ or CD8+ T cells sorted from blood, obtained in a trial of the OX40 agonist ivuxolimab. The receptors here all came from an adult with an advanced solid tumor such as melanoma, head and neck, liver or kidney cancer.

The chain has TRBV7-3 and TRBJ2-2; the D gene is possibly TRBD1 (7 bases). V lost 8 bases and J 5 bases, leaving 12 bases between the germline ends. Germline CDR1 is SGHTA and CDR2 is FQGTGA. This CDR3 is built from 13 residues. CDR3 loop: CASAGGSTGELFF. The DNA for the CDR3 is TGTGCCAGCGCAGGGGGGTCTACCGGGGAGCTGTTTTTT.

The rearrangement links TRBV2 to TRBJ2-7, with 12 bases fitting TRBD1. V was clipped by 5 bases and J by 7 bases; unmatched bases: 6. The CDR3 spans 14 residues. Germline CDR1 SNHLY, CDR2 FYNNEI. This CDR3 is CASSSGTGGWEQYF. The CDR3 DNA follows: TGTGCCAGCAGTTCCGGGACAGGGGGCTGGGAGCAGTACTTC.

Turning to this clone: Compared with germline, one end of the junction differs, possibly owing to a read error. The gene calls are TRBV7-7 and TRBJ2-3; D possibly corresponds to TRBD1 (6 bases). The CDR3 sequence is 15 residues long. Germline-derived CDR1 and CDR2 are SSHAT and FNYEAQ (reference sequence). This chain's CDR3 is CASSPQGIGTDTQYF. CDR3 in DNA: TGTGCTAGCAGCCCCCAGGGGATCGGCACAGATACGCAGTATTTT.

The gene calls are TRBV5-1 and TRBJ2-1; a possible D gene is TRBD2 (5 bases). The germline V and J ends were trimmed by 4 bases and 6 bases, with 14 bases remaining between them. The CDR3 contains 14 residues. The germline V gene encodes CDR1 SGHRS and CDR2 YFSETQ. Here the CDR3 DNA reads TGCGCCAGCAGCCCCGAAGAGCGGATCAATGAGCAGTTCTTC. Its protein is CASSPEERINEQFF.

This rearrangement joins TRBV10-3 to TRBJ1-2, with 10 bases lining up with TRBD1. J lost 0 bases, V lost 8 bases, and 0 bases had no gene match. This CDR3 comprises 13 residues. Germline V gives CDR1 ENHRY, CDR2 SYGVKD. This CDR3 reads CAIGQGANYGYTF. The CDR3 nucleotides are TGTGCCATCGGACAGGGGGCTAACTATGGCTACACCTTC.

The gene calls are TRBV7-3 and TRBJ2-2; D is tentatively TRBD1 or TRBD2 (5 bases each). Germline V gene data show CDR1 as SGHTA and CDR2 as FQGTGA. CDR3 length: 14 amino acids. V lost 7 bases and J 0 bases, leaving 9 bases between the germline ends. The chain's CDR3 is CASNRGPNTGELFF. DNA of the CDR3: TGTGCCAGCAACCGGGGCCCGAACACCGGGGAGCTGTTTTTT.

The CDR3 DNA sequence: TGTGCCAGTCGCCCGAGAAGGCGGTCATACGAGCAGTACTTC. Residues: CASRPRRRSYEQYF. This chain connects TRBV27 to TRBJ2-7; no reliable D call. V lost 9 bases and J 4 bases, leaving 19 bases between the germline ends. This CDR3 region has 14 residues. CDR1 MNHEY and CDR2 SMNVEV come from the germline V gene (reference sequence).

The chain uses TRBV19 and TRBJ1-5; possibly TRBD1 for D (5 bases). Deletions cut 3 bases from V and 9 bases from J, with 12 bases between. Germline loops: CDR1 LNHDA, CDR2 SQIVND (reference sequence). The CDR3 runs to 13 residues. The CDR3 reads CASSMGTASPQHF. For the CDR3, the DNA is TGTGCCAGTAGTATGGGGACCGCCTCGCCCCAGCATTTT.

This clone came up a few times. The CDR3 here is CASSARGRGVAETQYF. The DNA of the CDR3 is TGTGCCAGCAGCGCACGGGGGAGGGGAGTCGCGGAGACCCAGTACTTC. The chain couples TRBV9 to TRBJ2-5, with 7 positions matching TRBD2. J lost 5 bases, V lost 3 bases, and 13 bases had no gene match. The CDR3 has 16 residues. Per germline, CDR1 SGDLS and CDR2 YYNGEE. The complete variable domain, with remaining parts taken from reference TRBV9 and TRBJ2-5, reads DSGVTQTPKHLITATGQRVTLRCSPRSGDLSVYWYQQSLDQGLQFLIQYYNGEERAKGNILERFSAQQFPDLHSELNLSSLELGDSALYFCASSARGRGVAETQYFGPGTRLLVL.

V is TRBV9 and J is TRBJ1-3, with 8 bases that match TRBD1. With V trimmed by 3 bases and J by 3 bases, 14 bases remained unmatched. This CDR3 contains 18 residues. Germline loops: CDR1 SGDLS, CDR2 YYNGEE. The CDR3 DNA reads TGTGCCAGCAGCGCGGACCCGTTTGGACAGGGACGTGGAAACACCATATATTTT. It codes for CASSADPFGQGRGNTIYF. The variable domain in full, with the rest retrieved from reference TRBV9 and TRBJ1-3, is DSGVTQTPKHLITATGQRVTLRCSPRSGDLSVYWYQQSLDQGLQFLIQYYNGEERAKGNILERFSAQQFPDLHSELNLSSLELGDSALYFCASSADPFGQGRGNTIYFGEGSWLTVV.

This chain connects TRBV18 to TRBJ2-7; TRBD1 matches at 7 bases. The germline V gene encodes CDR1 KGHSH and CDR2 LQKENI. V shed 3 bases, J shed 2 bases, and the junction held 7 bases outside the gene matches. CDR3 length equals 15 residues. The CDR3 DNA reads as TGTGCCAGCTCACCGACGACAGGGACCCCCTACGAGCAGTACTTC. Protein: CASSPTTGTPYEQYF.

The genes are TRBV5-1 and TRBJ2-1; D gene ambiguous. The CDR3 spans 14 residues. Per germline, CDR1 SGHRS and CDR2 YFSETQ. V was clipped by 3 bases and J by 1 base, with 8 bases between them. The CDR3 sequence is CASSSGGSYNEQFF. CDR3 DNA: TGCGCCAGCAGCTCAGGTGGATCCTACAATGAGCAGTTCTTC. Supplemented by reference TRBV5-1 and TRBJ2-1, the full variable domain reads KAGVTQTPRYLIKTRGQQVTLSCSPISGHRSVSWYQQTPGQGLQFLFEYFSETQRNKGNFPGRFSGRQFSNSRSEMNVSTLELGDSALYLCASSSGGSYNEQFFGPGTRLTVL.

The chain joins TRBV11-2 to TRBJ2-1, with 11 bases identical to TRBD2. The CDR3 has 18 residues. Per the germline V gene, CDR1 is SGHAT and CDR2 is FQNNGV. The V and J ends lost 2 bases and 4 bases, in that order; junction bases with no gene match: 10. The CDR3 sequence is CASSLLAGGAGLYNEQFF. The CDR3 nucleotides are TGTGCCAGCAGCTTATTAGCGGGGGGGGCCGGGCTTTACAATGAGCAGTTCTTC.

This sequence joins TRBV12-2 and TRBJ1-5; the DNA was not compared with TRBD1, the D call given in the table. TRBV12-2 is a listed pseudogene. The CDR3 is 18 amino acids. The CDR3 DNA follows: TGTGCAAGTCGCTTGGGGGCGGGACCGGGACAGGAGGGTCAGCCCCAGCATTTT. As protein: CASRLGAGPGQEGQPQHF.

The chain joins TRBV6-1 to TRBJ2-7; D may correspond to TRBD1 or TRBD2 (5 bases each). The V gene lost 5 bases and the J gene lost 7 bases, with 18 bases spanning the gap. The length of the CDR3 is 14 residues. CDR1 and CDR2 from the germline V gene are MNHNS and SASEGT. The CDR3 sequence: CASSFQPTGGEQYF. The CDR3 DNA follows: TGTGCCAGCAGTTTCCAACCGACTGGGGGAGAGCAGTACTTC.

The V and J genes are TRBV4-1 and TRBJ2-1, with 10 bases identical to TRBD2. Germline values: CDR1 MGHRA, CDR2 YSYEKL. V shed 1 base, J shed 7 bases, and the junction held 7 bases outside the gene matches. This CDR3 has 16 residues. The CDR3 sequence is CASSQVSLAGVNEQFF. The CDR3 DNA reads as TGCGCCAGCAGCCAAGTGTCCCTAGCGGGAGTAAATGAGCAGTTCTTC.

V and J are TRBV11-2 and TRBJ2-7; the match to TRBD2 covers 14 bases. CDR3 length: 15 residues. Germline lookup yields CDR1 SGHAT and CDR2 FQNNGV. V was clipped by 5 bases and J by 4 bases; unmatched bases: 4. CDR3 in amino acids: CASSQRTSGRYEQYF. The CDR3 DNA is TGTGCCAGCAGCCAGAGGACTAGCGGGAGGTACGAGCAGTACTTC.